This TCR beta chain was retrieved from a study of cytomegalovirus exposure and HLA in healthy donors. Study-wide points: In an earlier analysis, in approximately 570 donors, most V segments appeared productive either ~90% or ~30% of the time. In a later analysis, HLA-C alleles had the fewest associated TCRs, DRB1 alleles the most.

The PCR made use of 60 Vbeta and 13 Jbeta primers. Measured with immunoSEQ multiplex PCR; TCRdb has only the in-frame clones, and not every one. The table shows roughly 120,000 clones, with approximately 15% occurring only once. On this clone: Antigen unknown.

Germline assignment: CDR1 MNHEY and CDR2 SMNVEV (reference sequence). The CDR3 consists of 14 residues. Deletions cut 3 bases from V and 7 bases from J, with 13 bases between. The rearrangement joins TRBV27 to TRBJ1-5; TRBD1 might be the D (6 bases). Sequenced input: PBMCs. This clonotype was sampled from a woman aged 18-29 years in good health and CMV-seronegative. The CDR3 loop is CASSLVGGRQPQHF. The CDR3 DNA sequence: TGTGCCAGCAGTTTGGTCGGGGGGCGGCAGCCCCAGCATTTT.